The source of this T cell receptor beta chain is a study of blood T cell repertoires in COVID-19. Profiled with immunoSEQ multiplex PCR; TCRdb holds only in-frame clones, not every one. The data show over 200,000 clones, just under 90% seen once. V was clipped by 1 base and J by 7 bases, with 17 bases between them. CDR1 and CDR2 from the germline V gene are LNHDA and SQIVND (reference sequence). The CDR3 contains 15 residues. A single count supports this clone. The chain has TRBV19 and TRBJ2-7; weak D call: TRBD2 (7 bases). Material: peripheral blood. This receptor was identified in a young man with COVID-19, enrolled during active disease. The chain's CDR3 is CASSIAHRTAGEQYF. The CDR3 DNA is TGTGCCAGTAGTATAGCCCACAGGACAGCGGGAGAGCAGTACTTC.